Presented here are 6 T cell receptor beta chains from one specimen sequenced in a study of spatial heterogeneity in lung cancer. Time point of the sample: sample taken at primary tumor resection. Whole RNA from tumor, nontumor lung or frozen PBMC was sequenced unsorted. TCRdb redid the calling of the 5' RACE reads with MiXCR, one entry per CDR3 protein. This sample has 60,000 to 65,000 distinct CDR3 sequences, with roughly 8% found just once. The source material was PBMCs, sampled at surgery. The receptors stem from a female donor with early-stage non-small cell lung cancer.

Many counts were recorded for this clonotype. The rearrangement links TRBV6-5 to TRBJ1-1, with no clear D. The CDR3 runs to 13 residues. The germline CDR1 and CDR2 sequences are MNHEY and SVGAGI. V was clipped by 6 bases and J by 1 base, with 9 bases between them. The CDR3 sequence is CASRLPGNTEAFF. As DNA, the CDR3 is TGTGCCAGCAGACTCCCAGGGAACACTGAAGCTTTCTTT.

In its sample, this clonotype was seen a few times. The CDR3 loop is CASSKEGLDTQYF. CDR3 nucleotides: TGTGCCAGCTCCAAGGAGGGGCTGGATACGCAGTATTTT. The chain couples TRBV2 to TRBJ2-3; TRBD2 is a possible D gene (6 bases). The CDR3 consists of 13 residues. V was clipped by 8 bases and J by 6 bases, with 15 bases between them. Germline V gives CDR1 SNHLY, CDR2 FYNNEI.

This clonotype was picked up many times. The chain couples TRBV11-3 to TRBJ1-6; D is perhaps TRBD1 (6 bases). Trimming took off 5 bases at V and 5 bases at J, with 13 bases between the two ends. Germline-derived CDR1 and CDR2 are SGHNT and YENEEA. The CDR3 consists of 15 residues. The CDR3 is CASSPPGDNNSPLHF. CDR3 DNA: TGTGCCAGCAGCCCCCCAGGGGACAATAATTCACCCCTCCACTTT.

The V call is TRBV7-3, the J call TRBJ2-2, with D perhaps being TRBD1 or TRBD2 (7 bases each). Per germline, CDR1 SGHTA and CDR2 FQGTGA. The CDR3 covers 13 residues. V was cut by 10 bases and J by 6 bases, with 15 bases left in between. The CDR3 here is CATQTGRAGELFF. CDR3 DNA: TGTGCCACCCAGACAGGGAGGGCCGGGGAGCTGTTTTTT.

This clonotype came up many times. This chain joins TRBV20-1 and TRBJ2-2, with TRBD2 identical over 8 bases. The CDR3 has 17 residues. Germline CDR1 is DFQATT and CDR2 is SNEGSKA (reference sequence). The J segment lost 3 bases and the V segment lost 4 bases, leaving 13 bases of the junction unmatched. The CDR3 loop reads CSATRRGVGRDTGELFF. CDR3 in DNA: TGCAGTGCTACTCGGCGGGGGGTCGGCCGCGACACCGGGGAGCTGTTTTTT.

Notes on this clonotype: The junction shows a germline mismatch at one end, possibly a read error. V is TRBV5-1 and J is TRBJ1-1; D uncertain. Germline V lookup: CDR1 SGHRS, CDR2 YFSETQ. The CDR3 extends over 14 amino acids. The CDR3 loop is CAISLAGTNTEAFF. DNA for the CDR3: TGCGCCATCAGCTTGGCCGGTACGAACACTGAAGCTTTCTTT.